This is a list of T cell receptor beta chains from one sample in a study of blood T cell repertoires in COVID-19. Only in-frame clones appear in the TCRdb table, and some are missing; sequencing was by immunoSEQ multiplex PCR. The data show over 100,000 clones, with roughly nine tenths seen just once and over 10% held by the top ten. Material for sequencing was peripheral blood. These receptors originate from a woman aged 70 to 79 with COVID-19, enrolled during active disease. Each CDR3 is given with its conserved first and last residue. D genes are given only for firm matches.

v_call d_call cdr3_aa
TRBV28 NA CASRPPRGSGGYTF
TRBV19 NA CASSTNQLWNTEAFF
TRBV5-4 NA CASSFMGAQETQYF
TRBV5-1 TRBD2 CASSRRGLAGAIYTYNEQFF
TRBV5-1 NA CASSLGYGDTGELFF
TRBV4-2 NA CASSQERDNSPLHF
TRBV11-2 TRBD2 CASSPSGTSGAYEQFF
TRBV5-5 NA CASSFPSSYNSPLHF
TRBV10-2 NA CASSEGQGHYEQFF
TRBV20-1 NA CSAKRGGGYTF
TRBV6-5 NA CASSAGYQETQYF
TRBV21-1 NA CASSKAKGSGYRVWNTEAFF
TRBV20-1 NA CSASVVQGNSYNSPLHF
TRBV6-1 NA CASGEGAVSQYF
TRBV12-3/TRBV12-4 NA CASSFRDLGMMFF
TRBV11-2 TRBD1 CASSSGTGGGEQYF
TRBV4-2 TRBD2 CASSTLSGGAYNEQFF
TRBV28 TRBD1 CASSIRQGAGQPQHF
TRBV7-2 NA CASSRTVANYGYTF
TRBV11-1 NA CASSVGEANTGELFF
TRBV28 TRBD2 CASSLAGGRETQYF
TRBV19 NA CASSIRQTAQETQYF
TRBV7-3 NA CASSLTRSDEQFF
TRBV19 NA CASSKDSSNQPQHF
TRBV11-3 TRBD1 CASSFGTGVYEQYF
TRBV3-1/TRBV3-2 TRBD1 CASSQAVKGAEEGYTF
TRBV9 NA CASSPDGSSGNTIYF
TRBV19 NA CASSRRDSEETQYF
TRBV5-5 NA CASSLRVLYEQFF
TRBV5-6 TRBD2 CASSFRTSGAGELFF
TRBV27 NA CASSLSGTLSYNEQFF
TRBV5-4 TRBD2 CASSGGGSGKETQYF
TRBV5-4 NA CASSSRPGDTGELFF
TRBV11-2 TRBD1 CASSLDRGNSPLHF
TRBV3-1/TRBV3-2 NA CASSQRRGGYTDTQYF
TRBV28 NA CASSLGGAGPGTYEQYF
TRBV19 TRBD1 CASSKGQGVTGELFF
TRBV28 TRBD1 CASSPQGAGDHEAFF
TRBV6-1 NA CASSDRGNQPQHF
TRBV7-2 NA CASSSWTSNEKLFF
TRBV4-1 TRBD2 CASSRGLAYEQYF
TRBV7-9 TRBD1 CASSPGTGGDEQYF
TRBV3-1/TRBV3-2 TRBD2 CASSHGTSGGSGELFF
TRBV2 TRBD1 CASSNTRGDQPQHF
TRBV12-2 NA CASRLVPAEGRNTGELFF
TRBV7-9 NA CASSLEGYGYTF
TRBV7-2 NA CASSLGPGNTGELFF
TRBV7-9 NA CASSSRATNEKLFF
TRBV5-8 NA CASSLYPNREAYGYTF
TRBV5-1 NA CASSLAYGPYEQYF
TRBV7-9 TRBD2 CASSFRGVGSTDTQYF
TRBV7-3 TRBD1 CASSLEQGVGYTF
TRBV18 TRBD1 CASSPTGTGNTIYF
TRBV30 NA CAWSVQRGGNSPLHF